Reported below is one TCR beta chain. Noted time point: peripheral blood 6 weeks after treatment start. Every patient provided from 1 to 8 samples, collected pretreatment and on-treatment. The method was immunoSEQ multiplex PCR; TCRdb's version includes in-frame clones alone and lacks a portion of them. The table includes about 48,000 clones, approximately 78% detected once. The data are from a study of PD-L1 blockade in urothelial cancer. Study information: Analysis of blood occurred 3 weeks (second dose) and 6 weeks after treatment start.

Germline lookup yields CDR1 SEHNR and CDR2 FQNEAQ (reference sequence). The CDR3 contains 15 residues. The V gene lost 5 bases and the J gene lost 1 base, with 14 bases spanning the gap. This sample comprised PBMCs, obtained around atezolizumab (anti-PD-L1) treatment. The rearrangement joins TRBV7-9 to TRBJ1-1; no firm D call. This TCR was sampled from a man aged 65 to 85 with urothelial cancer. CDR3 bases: TGTGCCAGCAGCAGAACCACCGGGAAGAACACTGAAGCTTTCTTT. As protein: CASSRTTGKNTEAFF.